These 22 T cell receptor beta chains came from one sample sequenced in a study of T cells in Graves' hyperthyroidism and ophthalmopathy. Researchers took RNA transcripts and amplified the TCR beta CDR3 regions from them. A first-round RT-PCR of the TCR CDR3 used the HTBI primer set. One entry per CDR3 protein results from TCRdb running MiXCR on the multiplex PCR reads. This sample has roughly 550,000 distinct CDR3 sequences, with about 16% found just once. The sample was blood. These receptors came from a woman in her twenties or thirties with Graves' ophthalmopathy.

V usage is TRBV28 and J usage is TRBJ2-4, with 13 positions matching TRBD2. The CDR3 is made up of 15 amino acids. Germline CDR1 is MDHEN and CDR2 is SYDVKM. V dropped 6 bases and J dropped 7; count of bases not matched to a gene: 6. CDR3 amino acids: CASSGLAGAVNIQYF. CDR3 nucleotides: TGTGCCAGCAGCGGACTAGCGGGGGCGGTGAACATTCAGTACTTC.

This clonotype was recorded at least ten times. The rearrangement joins TRBV5-1 to TRBJ2-7, with 7 bases lining up with TRBD1. Germline values: CDR1 SGHRS, CDR2 YFSETQ. The ends lost 1 base at V and 3 bases at J; junction bases unmatched: 7. There are 15 residues in the CDR3. The CDR3, as DNA: TGCGCCAGCAGCTTGCGGACAGGACCCAACTACGAGCAGTACTTC. Protein product: CASSLRTGPNYEQYF.

This clonotype was counted at least ten times. The chain employs TRBV30 and TRBJ2-1; TRBD1 or TRBD2 may be the D gene (5 bases each). Trimming took 2 bases from V and 4 from J, leaving 9 bases between them. Looked up from germline, CDR1 is GTSNPN and CDR2 is SVGIG (reference sequence). The CDR3 contains 13 residues. The CDR3 DNA is TGTGCCTGGAGTAGTGAGGGGTACAATGAGCAGTTCTTC. The encoded protein is CAWSSEGYNEQFF. Variable domain in full (rest from reference TRBV30 and TRBJ2-1): SQTIHQWPATLVQPVGSPLSLECTVEGTSNPNLYWYRQAAGRGLQLLFYSVGIGQISSEVPQNLSASRPQDRQFILSSKKLLLSDSGFYLCAWSSEGYNEQFFGPGTRLTVL.

This clonotype was picked up a small number of times. This sequence joins TRBV7-2 and TRBJ2-1; no firm D call. V shed 5 bases and J shed 6 bases, with 11 bases lying between them. This CDR3 contains 13 residues. CDR1 is SGHTA, CDR2 FQGNSA, per germline. CDR3 sequence reads: CASSLIFGNEQFF. Here the CDR3 DNA reads TGTGCCAGCAGCCTTATATTTGGCAATGAGCAGTTCTTC.

This clonotype was detected ten times or more. V and J are TRBV28 and TRBJ2-7; 14 bases match TRBD2. Germline V lookup: CDR1 MDHEN, CDR2 SYDVKM. Germline trimming cut 7 bases from V and 7 bases from J; bases unmatched to any gene: 24. The CDR3 is made up of 20 amino acids. For the CDR3, the DNA is TGTGCCAGCACCAAACCCCCCGGACAGAAGGGACTAGCGGGAGTGGGAGAGCAGTACTTC. Protein: CASTKPPGQKGLAGVGEQYF. The full variable domain, rest sourced from reference TRBV28 and TRBJ2-7, is DVKVTQSSRYLVKRTGEKVFLECVQDMDHENMFWYRQDPGLGLRLIYFSYDVKMKEKGDIPEGYSVSREKKERFSLILESASTNQTSMYLCASTKPPGQKGLAGVGEQYFGPGTRLTVT.

The table lists this clonotype with many counts. The chain joins TRBV28 to TRBJ2-7, with D hard to call. CDR1 MDHEN and CDR2 SYDVKM come from the germline V gene. The CDR3 contains 14 residues. Trimming took 4 bases from V and 6 from J, leaving 16 bases between them. The CDR3, as DNA: TGTGCCAGCAGTTGGCAGGCTGTTTTCACCGAGCAGTACTTC. Residues: CASSWQAVFTEQYF. Based on the CDR3 plus reference TRBV28 and TRBJ2-7, the full variable domain is DVKVTQSSRYLVKRTGEKVFLECVQDMDHENMFWYRQDPGLGLRLIYFSYDVKMKEKGDIPEGYSVSREKKERFSLILESASTNQTSMYLCASSWQAVFTEQYFGPGTRLTVT.

This clonotype was seen many times. The rearrangement uses TRBV5-1 and TRBJ1-2; unclear D gene. The CDR3 runs to 15 residues. From germline, CDR1 is SGHRS and CDR2 YFSETQ. V lost 0 bases, J lost 4 bases, and 13 bases lay in between. The CDR3 coding sequence is TGCGCCAGCAGCTTGGCAACAACTCCGTCCTATGGCTACACCTTC. Its translation is CASSLATTPSYGYTF. The variable domain in full, completed from reference TRBV5-1 and TRBJ1-2, reads KAGVTQTPRYLIKTRGQQVTLSCSPISGHRSVSWYQQTPGQGLQFLFEYFSETQRNKGNFPGRFSGRQFSNSRSEMNVSTLELGDSALYLCASSLATTPSYGYTFGSGTRLTVV.

V is TRBV7-2 and J is TRBJ2-7; 10 bases are shared with TRBD2. Germline CDR1 SGHTA, CDR2 FQGNSA. The CDR3 runs 16 residues. J lost 3 bases, V lost 1 base, and 6 bases had no gene match. For the CDR3, the DNA is TGTGCCAGCAGCTTAGGGCCAGCGGGAGGGCTCTACGAGCAGTACTTC. Translating gives CASSLGPAGGLYEQYF.

The chain employs TRBV27 and TRBJ2-1; 10 nucleotides align to TRBD2. Germline trimming cut 2 bases from V and 0 bases from J; bases unmatched to any gene: 4. The CDR3 has 17 residues. Germline CDR1 reads MNHEY; CDR2 reads SMNVEV (reference sequence). The DNA for the CDR3 is TGTGCCAGCAGTTTACTTAGCGGGAGGAGCTCCTACAATGAGCAGTTCTTC. Translation: CASSLLSGRSSYNEQFF.

Only a few counts were recorded for this clonotype. The rearrangement joins TRBV29-1 to TRBJ2-7; D is possibly TRBD1 or TRBD2 (5 bases each). Looked up from germline, CDR1 is SQVTM and CDR2 is ANQGSEA. The CDR3 has 14 amino acids. The V end was cut by 3 bases, the J end by 8 bases, with 20 bases between. CDR3 sequence: CSVDPEGTGSQQYF. Here the CDR3 DNA reads TGCAGCGTTGACCCCGAGGGCACAGGATCGCAGCAGTACTTC.

This clonotype was recorded a few times. A much larger clone sits a single nucleotide away, making a read error possible. The genes are TRBV14 and TRBJ2-1; TRBD1 or TRBD2 may be the D gene (5 bases each). This CDR3 is built from 14 residues. Per germline, CDR1 SGHDN and CDR2 FVKESK. The germline V and J ends were trimmed by 1 base and 4 bases, with 8 bases remaining between them. This CDR3 reads CASSQAGRYNEQFF. CDR3 nucleotides: TGTGCCAGCAGCCAAGCGGGACGGTACAATGAGCAGTTCTTC.

In this sample, this clonotype turned up a few times. The CDR3 sequence is CASSYLGQAYMNTEAFF. The CDR3 nucleotides read TGTGCCAGCAGTTACTTGGGACAGGCCTACATGAACACTGAAGCTTTCTTT. The gene calls are TRBV6-5 and TRBJ1-1, with TRBD1 identical over 8 bases. The trim removed 1 base at V and 0 bases at J, leaving 7 bases unmatched. Germline CDR1 and CDR2: MNHEY and SVGAGI. The CDR3 runs to 17 residues.

This clonotype showed up many times. J is TRBJ2-7 and V is TRBV7-2; 7 nucleotides agree with TRBD2. V lost 4 bases, J lost 2 bases, and 8 bases stayed unmatched. The germline CDR1 and CDR2 sequences are SGHTA and FQGNSA. The CDR3 length is 15 residues. The CDR3 sequence is CASSSDWGGAYEQYF. DNA of the CDR3: TGTGCCAGCAGCTCGGACTGGGGGGGGGCCTACGAGCAGTACTTC.

This clonotype was seen at least ten times. CDR3 region: CASSFATGRVEAFF. The CDR3 bases are TGTGCCAGCAGCTTTGCGACAGGGAGGGTTGAAGCTTTCTTT. The V call is TRBV11-2, the J call TRBJ1-1, with 7 bases matching TRBD1. Germline V lookup: CDR1 SGHAT, CDR2 FQNNGV. CDR3 length equals 14 residues. V trimming: 3 bases; J trimming: 7 bases; junction bases outside the gene matches: 8.

This clonotype was seen more than once but under ten times. The V call is TRBV20-1, the J call TRBJ2-7; D uncertain. The CDR3 is made up of 13 amino acids. V was clipped by 5 bases and J by 0 bases, with 11 bases between them. Germline V CDR1 and CDR2: DFQATT, SNEGSKA (reference sequence). CDR3 sequence: CSAPTRTSYEQYF. The CDR3 DNA reads as TGCAGTGCTCCAACACGAACCTCCTACGAGCAGTACTTC.

In the case of this clonotype: A much larger clonotype is one base distant, so this may be a read error. CDR3 sequence (DNA): TGTGCCAGCAGTCCCGGTGGCACCTATAATTCACCCATCCACTTT. Its translation: CASSPGGTYNSPIHF. The rearrangement links TRBV28 to TRBJ1-6, with D hard to call. Per germline, CDR1 MDHEN and CDR2 SYDVKM. The CDR3 consists of 15 residues.

The chain is built from TRBV30 and TRBJ1-1, with D hard to call. Trimming stripped 2 bases from V and 5 bases from J, with 9 bases between. The CDR3 loop spans 12 amino acids. In germline, CDR1 is GTSNPN, CDR2 SVGIG (reference sequence). The CDR3, as DNA: TGTGCCTGGAGTCTCGGCGGGACTGAAGCTTTCTTT. It is translated as CAWSLGGTEAFF.

The chain links TRBV5-1 to TRBJ2-1, with D unclear. This CDR3 comprises 13 residues. The ends were cut back, 0 bases at V and 8 bases at J, with 9 bases in the middle. CDR1 and CDR2 from the germline V gene are SGHRS and YFSETQ. CDR3: CASSLAVSDEQFF. CDR3 nucleotide sequence: TGCGCCAGCAGCTTGGCCGTATCCGATGAGCAGTTCTTC.

The V call is TRBV20-1, the J call TRBJ2-5; TRBD1 aligns across 7 bases. CDR3 size: 13 residues. The V and J ends lost 5 bases and 7 bases, in that order; junction bases with no gene match: 10. Looked up from germline, CDR1 is DFQATT and CDR2 is SNEGSKA (reference sequence). In DNA, the CDR3 is TGCAGTGCTTCCGACAGGGACGTTTGGACCCAGTACTTC. Its protein product is CSASDRDVWTQYF.

In this sample, this clonotype turned up many times. The chain joins TRBV2 to TRBJ1-1; TRBD1 is a possible D gene (6 bases). Germline CDR1 reads SNHLY; CDR2 reads FYNNEI. Trimming removed 7 bases from V and 3 bases from J, with 15 bases in between. The CDR3 is 14 amino acids. This CDR3 is CASKTGTGHTEAFF. The CDR3 DNA is TGTGCCAGCAAAACAGGGACGGGGCACACTGAAGCTTTCTTT.

This clonotype was detected many times. V and J are TRBV18 and TRBJ2-5; the D gene is possibly TRBD2 (6 bases). With 2 bases removed from V and 3 bases from J, the gap between germline ends came to 13 bases. The germline gives CDR1 KGHSH, CDR2 LQKENI. This CDR3 contains 15 residues. CDR3 residues: CASSPSLAPKETQYF. The CDR3 DNA follows: TGTGCCAGCTCACCAAGCCTAGCGCCGAAAGAGACCCAGTACTTC.

This sequence joins TRBV12-3 or TRBV12-4 and TRBJ2-2, with TRBD2 matching 10 bases. CDR3 length: 14 amino acids. V dropped 6 bases and J dropped 10; count of bases not matched to a gene: 8. The CDR3 protein is CASSVPGTSAELFF. CDR3 sequence (DNA): TGTGCCAGCAGCGTACCTGGGACTAGCGCGGAGCTGTTTTTT.